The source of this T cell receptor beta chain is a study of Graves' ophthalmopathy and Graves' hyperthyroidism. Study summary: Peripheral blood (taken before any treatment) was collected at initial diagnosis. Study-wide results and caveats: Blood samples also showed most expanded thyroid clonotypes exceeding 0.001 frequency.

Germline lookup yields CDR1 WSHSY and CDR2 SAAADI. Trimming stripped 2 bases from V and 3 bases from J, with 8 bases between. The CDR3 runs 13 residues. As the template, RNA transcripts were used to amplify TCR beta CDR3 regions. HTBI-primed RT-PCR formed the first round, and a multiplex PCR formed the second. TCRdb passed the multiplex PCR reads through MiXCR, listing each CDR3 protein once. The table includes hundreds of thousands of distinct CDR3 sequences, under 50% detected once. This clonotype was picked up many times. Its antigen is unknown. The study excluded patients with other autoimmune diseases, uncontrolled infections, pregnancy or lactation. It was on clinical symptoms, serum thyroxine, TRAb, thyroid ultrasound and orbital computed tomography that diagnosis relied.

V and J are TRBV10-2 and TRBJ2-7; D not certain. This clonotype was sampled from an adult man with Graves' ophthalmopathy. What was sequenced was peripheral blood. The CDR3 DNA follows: TGCGCCAGCAGTGAGGTGTGGGGCTACGAGCAGTACTTC. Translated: CASSEVWGYEQYF.